The 16 T cell receptor beta chains presented below share a single source sample, sequenced in a study of blood T cell repertoires in COVID-19. Profiled with immunoSEQ multiplex PCR; TCRdb holds only in-frame clones, not every one. The sample contains more than 300,000 clones, 87% of which appear only once. The sequenced material came from peripheral blood. These receptors all come from a woman between 25 and 40 years old with COVID-19, enrolled during active disease.

This sequence joins TRBV11-2 and TRBJ1-3, with TRBD1 matching 7 bases. The CDR3 is made up of 15 amino acids. Per the germline V gene, CDR1 is SGHAT and CDR2 is FQNNGV. V trimming: 5 bases; J trimming: 2 bases; junction bases outside the gene matches: 6. CDR3 bases: TGTGCCAGCAGCCCACAGGGGAAAGCTGGAAACACCATATATTTT. This sequence encodes CASSPQGKAGNTIYF.

The V call is TRBV10-3, the J call TRBJ1-5; D may be TRBD1 (5 bases). Germline values: CDR1 ENHRY, CDR2 SYGVKD. The V end lost 3 bases, the J end lost 1 base, and 13 bases lay between the germline ends. This CDR3 is built from 16 residues. The chain's CDR3 is CAISDRSQGSNQPQHF. CDR3 in DNA: TGTGCCATCAGTGATAGGTCGCAGGGAAGCAATCAGCCCCAGCATTTT.

CDR3 in amino acids: CASSFTSGEKETQYF. CDR3 nucleotides: TGCGCCAGCAGCTTTACTAGCGGGGAAAAAGAGACCCAGTACTTC. The chain is built from TRBV5-1 and TRBJ2-5, with 10 bases identical to TRBD2. V was clipped by 2 bases and J by 3 bases; unmatched bases: 4. Germline V gene sequence: CDR1 SGHRS, CDR2 YFSETQ. The CDR3 has 15 residues. Combining the CDR3 with reference TRBV5-1 and TRBJ2-5 gives the whole variable domain KAGVTQTPRYLIKTRGQQVTLSCSPISGHRSVSWYQQTPGQGLQFLFEYFSETQRNKGNFPGRFSGRQFSNSRSEMNVSTLELGDSALYLCASSFTSGEKETQYFGPGTRLLVL.

The genes are TRBV20-1 and TRBJ1-2; 8 nucleotides match TRBD1. The V gene's germline CDR1 is DFQATT and CDR2 SNEGSKA (reference sequence). V shed 3 bases and J 8 bases; nucleotides not matched to a gene: 11. The CDR3 has 14 amino acids. The CDR3 protein is CSASGQGLNLGYTF. In nucleotides, the CDR3 is TGCAGTGCTAGTGGACAGGGCCTTAACCTCGGCTACACCTTC.

V gene TRBV29-1 combines with J gene TRBJ1-1; 10 bases match TRBD1. The V gene end was trimmed by 6 bases and the J gene end by 5 bases; junction bases not matched to a gene: 12. From germline, CDR1 is SQVTM and CDR2 ANQGSEA. CDR3 size: 15 residues. The CDR3 DNA reads TGCAGCGTCCAATTGAAAGACAGGGGGCAGACTGAAGCTTTCTTT. Translation: CSVQLKDRGQTEAFF.

The chain combines TRBV2 with TRBJ2-1; 8 bases are shared with TRBD1. The trim removed 9 bases at V and 6 bases at J, leaving 10 bases unmatched. Looked up from germline, CDR1 is SNHLY and CDR2 is FYNNEI. The CDR3 is 14 amino acids. The CDR3 spells CASEGTGLLNEQFF. The CDR3, as DNA: TGTGCCAGTGAGGGGACAGGACTCCTCAATGAGCAGTTCTTC.

The chain has TRBV19 and TRBJ1-2, with D possibly TRBD1 on 5 matching bases. The V end lost 4 bases, the J end lost 4 bases, and 19 bases lay between the germline ends. The CDR3 has 16 residues. In germline, CDR1 is LNHDA, CDR2 SQIVND (reference sequence). CDR3 in amino acids: CASSTLTGRVSYGYTF. The CDR3 DNA reads TGTGCCAGTAGTACACTAACAGGCCGGGTATCCTATGGCTACACCTTC.

The chain recombines TRBV5-1 with TRBJ2-7; a weak D match, TRBD2 (5 bases). Between the trimmed V and J ends, which lost 4 bases and 2 bases, there was a span of 10 bases. This CDR3 is built from 13 residues. Germline CDR1 and CDR2: SGHRS and YFSETQ. CDR3 DNA sequence: TGCGCCAGCAGCCCCCCGGGGACCTACGAGCAGTACTTC. Residues: CASSPPGTYEQYF.

In its sample, this clone was seen once. The rearrangement uses TRBV19 and TRBJ1-2; possible D gene TRBD1, 5 bases. Germline assignment: CDR1 LNHDA and CDR2 SQIVND (reference sequence). With 1 base removed from V and 4 bases from J, the gap between germline ends came to 13 bases. This CDR3 has 15 residues. The CDR3 DNA follows: TGTGCCAGTAGTATAGCCACGGCCGGGGGCTATGGCTACACCTTC. As protein: CASSIATAGGYGYTF.

This clone was picked up a small number of times. V usage is TRBV7-9 and J usage is TRBJ1-3; D is unclear. The CDR3 extends over 18 amino acids. CDR1 is SEHNR and CDR2 is FQNEAQ in the germline V gene (reference sequence). Trimming took off 3 bases at V and 4 bases at J, with 22 bases between the two ends. The CDR3 sequence: CASSLYAGIGMGGNTIYF. The CDR3 DNA follows: TGTGCCAGCAGCTTGTACGCCGGGATAGGGATGGGCGGAAACACCATATATTTT. The whole variable domain, filled in from reference TRBV7-9 and TRBJ1-3, reads DTGVSQNPRHKITKRGQNVTFRCDPISEHNRLYWYRQTLGQGPEFLTYFQNEAQLEKSRLLSDRFSAERPKGSFSTLEIQRTEQGDSAMYLCASSLYAGIGMGGNTIYFGEGSWLTVV.

The chain joins TRBV19 to TRBJ2-3, with 11 bases aligning to TRBD2. V was clipped by 5 bases and J by 5 bases; unmatched bases: 9. The CDR3 totals 16 residues. The germline V gene has CDR1 LNHDA and CDR2 SQIVND (reference sequence). Written as DNA, the CDR3 is TGTGCCAGTAGTCCAAGACTAGCGGGATTAAGAGATACGCAGTATTTT. Encoded protein: CASSPRLAGLRDTQYF.

The chain links TRBV5-4 to TRBJ1-2; 7 nucleotides match TRBD1. Germline CDR1 is SGHNT and CDR2 is YYREEE (reference sequence). The CDR3 sequence is 16 residues long. With 4 bases clipped from V and 5 bases from J, the junction kept 14 bases outside the gene matches. The CDR3 loop is CASSRPGTAEYYGYTF. The CDR3 nucleotides are TGTGCCAGCAGCCGTCCTGGGACAGCCGAGTATTATGGCTACACCTTC.

The chain recombines TRBV7-6 with TRBJ2-7; 7 nucleotides line up with TRBD2. Losses at the gene ends were 4 bases for V and 5 bases for J; bases not matched to a gene: 11. CDR3 length: 15 amino acids. Looked up from germline, CDR1 is SGHVS and CDR2 is FNYEAQ. The CDR3 protein is CASSSELASWNEQYF. CDR3 sequence (DNA): TGTGCCAGCAGCTCCGAACTAGCGTCATGGAACGAGCAGTACTTC.

The CDR3 bases are TGTGCCAGCAGCGTAGGCCCAGCGGGAAGCACAGATACGCAGTATTTT. Residues: CASSVGPAGSTDTQYF. The chain recombines TRBV9 with TRBJ2-3, with 7 bases matching TRBD2. This CDR3 is 16 amino acids long. With 0 bases clipped from V and 0 bases from J, the junction kept 4 bases outside the gene matches. The germline CDR1 and CDR2 sequences are SGDLS and YYNGEE.

The genes are TRBV9 and TRBJ2-2, with a weak D call TRBD1 (6 bases). Trimming left V 0 bases short and J 0 bases short, with 15 bases between. CDR1 is SGDLS, CDR2 YYNGEE, per germline. This CDR3 is 18 amino acids long. The CDR3 region is CASSVGGGGRTNTGELFF. CDR3 nucleotide sequence: TGTGCCAGCAGCGTAGGAGGGGGTGGACGGACGAACACCGGGGAGCTGTTTTTT.

This rearrangement joins TRBV25-1 to TRBJ2-7, with 12 bases fitting TRBD1. There are 18 residues in the CDR3. Germline CDR1 is MGHDK and CDR2 is SYGVNS. Losses at the gene ends were 7 bases for V and 0 bases for J; bases not matched to a gene: 13. The CDR3 region is CASIGGQGAGLGSYEQYF. The CDR3 DNA reads TGTGCCAGCATCGGGGGACAGGGGGCAGGGTTAGGCTCCTACGAGCAGTACTTC.